These 4 T cell receptor beta chains were all obtained from the same sample, sequenced in a study of cytomegalovirus exposure and HLA in healthy donors. The primer mix had 60 Vbeta and 13 Jbeta primers. Data came from immunoSEQ multiplex PCR; TCRdb stores just in-frame clones and leaves some out. The sample contains about 80,000 clones, roughly 65% of which appear only once. Sequencing used PBMCs. These TCRs come from a male donor in good health and CMV-seropositive.

This chain connects TRBV29-1 to TRBJ2-3; TRBD1 matches 10 bases. This CDR3 is 15 amino acids long. V lost 3 bases, J lost 10 bases, and 13 bases stayed unmatched. The germline CDR1 and CDR2 sequences are SQVTM and ANQGSEA. The CDR3 spells CSVDGRQGARGPQYF. CDR3 nucleotides: TGCAGCGTTGATGGCCGACAGGGGGCTAGGGGGCCGCAGTATTTT.

The rearrangement uses TRBV9 and TRBJ1-5; 7 positions match TRBD1. Germline V lookup: CDR1 SGDLS, CDR2 YYNGEE. There are 15 residues in the CDR3. V lost 0 bases, J lost 2 bases, and 2 bases stayed unmatched. DNA of the CDR3: TGTGCCAGCAGCGTAGGGGACAGCCGCAATCAGCCCCAGCATTTT. Translating gives CASSVGDSRNQPQHF. Filled out from reference TRBV9 and TRBJ1-5, the complete variable domain reads DSGVTQTPKHLITATGQRVTLRCSPRSGDLSVYWYQQSLDQGLQFLIQYYNGEERAKGNILERFSAQQFPDLHSELNLSSLELGDSALYFCASSVGDSRNQPQHFGDGTRLSIL.

The CDR3 DNA follows: TGTGCCAGTAGGCTTACAGGGGAGACTGAAGCTTTCTTT. It translates to CASRLTGETEAFF. The V call is TRBV19, the J call TRBJ1-1; 7 nucleotides agree with TRBD1. The CDR3 has 13 amino acids. With V trimmed by 6 bases and J by 5 bases, 6 bases remained unmatched. Germline V lookup: CDR1 LNHDA, CDR2 SQIVND (reference sequence).

This chain joins TRBV7-6 and TRBJ2-1; TRBD2 matches 8 bases. This CDR3 comprises 14 residues. Unmatched junction bases numbered 7, after V lost 11 bases and J lost 1 base. The germline CDR1 and CDR2 sequences are SGHVS and FNYEAQ. The CDR3 DNA is TGTGCCTCCCAGGCGGGAGGATCCTACAATGAGCAGTTCTTC. It yields the protein CASQAGGSYNEQFF.